These 23 T cell receptor beta chains were sequenced from one sample in a study of T cells in tuberculosis. Repertoires were generated with immunoSEQ multiplex PCR, while TCRdb's copy carries only in-frame clones and drops some. The sample holds some 22,000 clones, about 96% seen once. Material for sequencing was PBMCs. These TCRs come from a donor aged 5 to 30 with latent tuberculosis or without tuberculosis infection.

V and J are TRBV19 and TRBJ2-1, with D perhaps matching TRBD1 (6 bases). V lost 7 bases to trimming and J lost 6 bases, with 19 bases between them. The CDR3 length is 15 residues. Germline CDR1 and CDR2: LNHDA and SQIVND (reference sequence). The CDR3, as DNA: TGTGCCAGTACTTACGGGACACCCGGCGGCAATGAGCAGTTCTTC. Translation gives CASTYGTPGGNEQFF.

As to this clone: One junction end disagrees with the germline gene, perhaps due to a read error. The chain couples TRBV30 to TRBJ1-2; TRBD1 aligns across 9 bases. CDR3 length: 13 amino acids. Germline V CDR1 and CDR2: GTSNPN, SVGIG (reference sequence). CDR3 sequence reads: CAWSVGGTGPFAF. The CDR3 nucleotides read TGTGCCTGGAGTGTAGGCGGGACAGGGCCTTTCGCCTTC.

This chain uses TRBV5-6 with TRBJ1-2; no clear D gene. Trimming removed 0 bases from V and 0 bases from J, with 9 bases in between. The CDR3 totals 15 residues. The germline gives CDR1 SGHDT, CDR2 YYEEEE. The CDR3 reads CASSLVGRSNYGYTF. Here the CDR3 DNA reads TGTGCCAGCAGCTTGGTGGGCCGTTCTAACTATGGCTACACCTTC.

The chain carries TRBV7-2 and TRBJ1-2; 7 bases are shared with TRBD1. V was clipped by 5 bases and J by 8 bases; unmatched bases: 5. The CDR3 contains 12 residues. CDR1 is SGHTA, CDR2 FQGNSA, per germline. The CDR3 coding sequence is TGTGCCAGCAGCCTTACAGGGGAGGGCTACACCTTC. It is translated as CASSLTGEGYTF.

V gene TRBV7-9 combines with J gene TRBJ2-2, with a tentative D call TRBD1 (5 bases). Germline assignment: CDR1 SEHNR and CDR2 FQNEAQ (reference sequence). This CDR3 contains 19 residues. V was trimmed by 8 bases and J by 6 bases, leaving 31 bases between them. CDR3: CASLSTPWLGRAVPGELFF. In nucleotides, the CDR3 is TGTGCCAGCCTCTCGACTCCTTGGTTGGGCAGGGCCGTACCCGGGGAGCTGTTTTTT.

J is TRBJ2-1 and V is TRBV7-2, with TRBD2 matching 14 bases. Trimming at V came to 5 bases and at J to 5 bases, leaving 8 bases not matched to a gene. Germline values: CDR1 SGHTA, CDR2 FQGNSA. The CDR3 length is 17 residues. The CDR3 DNA sequence: TGTGCCAGCAGCCCCGTGCGGGGACTAGCGGGAGACAATGAGCAGTTCTTC. This codes for CASSPVRGLAGDNEQFF.

A single count supports this clone. This chain uses TRBV27 with TRBJ1-2; D not certain. V was cut by 2 bases and J by 5 bases, with 9 bases left in between. The CDR3 covers 13 residues. Germline V CDR1 and CDR2: MNHEY, SMNVEV (reference sequence). CDR3 protein: CASSLGLGYGYTF. The DNA of the CDR3 is TGTGCCAGCAGTTTAGGGCTTGGGTATGGCTACACCTTC.

CDR3 sequence: CASIDRGVAEAFF. CDR3 coding DNA: TGTGCCAGTATCGACAGGGGAGTGGCTGAAGCTTTCTTT. The gene calls are TRBV19 and TRBJ1-1; TRBD1 matches 8 bases. The V and J ends lost 7 bases and 6 bases, in that order; junction bases with no gene match: 7. The germline gives CDR1 LNHDA, CDR2 SQIVND (reference sequence). The CDR3 loop spans 13 amino acids.

The chain uses TRBV5-1 and TRBJ1-3; the D is unclear. CDR3 length equals 14 residues. The germline V and J ends were trimmed by 2 bases and 3 bases, with 9 bases remaining between them. Germline loops: CDR1 SGHRS, CDR2 YFSETQ. Written as DNA, the CDR3 is TGCGCCAGCAGCTTTGAGGGCAGTGGAAACACCATATATTTT. The encoded protein is CASSFEGSGNTIYF.

The chain carries TRBV4-1 and TRBJ2-7; TRBD2 agrees at 9 bases. Trimming at V came to 1 base and at J to 3 bases, leaving 4 bases not matched to a gene. Germline assignment: CDR1 MGHRA and CDR2 YSYEKL. CDR3 length equals 15 residues. CDR3: CASSQAATSGYEQYF. The CDR3 DNA follows: TGCGCCAGCAGCCAAGCGGCGACTAGCGGCTACGAGCAGTACTTC.

The CDR3 loop is CASSQGQLNTEAFF. The CDR3, as DNA: TGTGCCAGCAGCCAAGGACAGCTGAACACTGAAGCTTTCTTT. The chain joins TRBV7-9 to TRBJ1-1; D possibly corresponds to TRBD1 (6 bases). CDR1 and CDR2 (germline): SEHNR, FQNEAQ (reference sequence). V lost 5 bases, J lost 0 bases, and 10 bases lay in between. CDR3 size: 14 residues.

This chain links TRBV19 with TRBJ1-2; tentative D call: TRBD1 (5 bases). CDR3 length: 14 amino acids. CDR1 and CDR2 from the germline V gene are LNHDA and SQIVND (reference sequence). V lost 5 bases, J lost 3 bases, and 13 bases lay in between. The CDR3 loop is CASSWVGADYGYTF. The CDR3 DNA reads TGTGCCAGTAGTTGGGTAGGGGCGGACTATGGCTACACCTTC.

The J gene is TRBJ1-1, the V gene TRBV19; 7 positions match TRBD1. There are 19 residues in the CDR3. The germline gives CDR1 LNHDA, CDR2 SQIVND (reference sequence). J lost 5 bases, V lost 1 base, and 19 bases had no gene match. The chain's CDR3 is CASSIALIGQGVRKTEAFF. CDR3 bases: TGTGCCAGTAGTATAGCTTTAATTGGGCAGGGGGTGAGAAAAACTGAAGCTTTCTTT.

The count of this clone is one. The chain uses TRBV30 and TRBJ1-1; D possibly corresponds to TRBD1 (6 bases). Trimming removed 5 bases from V and 1 base from J, with 11 bases in between. CDR3 length: 13 residues. The germline V gene has CDR1 GTSNPN and CDR2 SVGIG (reference sequence). DNA for the CDR3: TGTGCCTGGCGACCGGACAGGAACACTGAAGCTTTCTTT. Protein: CAWRPDRNTEAFF. Using reference TRBV30 and TRBJ1-1 for the parts outside the CDR3, the full variable domain is SQTIHQWPATLVQPVGSPLSLECTVEGTSNPNLYWYRQAAGRGLQLLFYSVGIGQISSEVPQNLSASRPQDRQFILSSKKLLLSDSGFYLCAWRPDRNTEAFFGQGTRLTVV.

This clone has just one count. This chain uses TRBV5-1 with TRBJ2-7; TRBD2 matches at 10 bases. The J segment lost 3 bases and the V segment lost 0 bases, leaving 3 bases of the junction unmatched. CDR3 length: 15 residues. Germline V lookup: CDR1 SGHRS, CDR2 YFSETQ. The CDR3, as DNA: TGCGCCAGCAGCTTGGGTAGCGGGAGGAGCTACGAGCAGTACTTC. It encodes CASSLGSGRSYEQYF.

DNA of the CDR3: TGTGCCAGCAGCTTGTTAGGTCAGGGGGCCACAGATACGCAGTATTTT. Translating it yields CASSLLGQGATDTQYF. The rearrangement uses TRBV5-6 and TRBJ2-3; TRBD1 matches 8 bases. CDR1 and CDR2 (germline): SGHDT, YYEEEE. This CDR3 region has 16 residues. V lost 1 base, J lost 2 bases, and 6 bases stayed unmatched.

The rearrangement links TRBV6-5 to TRBJ2-3; TRBD1 aligns across 9 bases. CDR1 MNHEY and CDR2 SVGAGI come from the germline V gene. This CDR3 has 14 amino acids. V lost 6 bases and J lost 10; bases outside the gene matches: 11. The CDR3 DNA follows: TGTGCCAGCAGAAAAGGACAGGGGAGCTTGGCGCAGTATTTT. It encodes CASRKGQGSLAQYF.

This chain joins TRBV27 and TRBJ2-5; D is undetermined. CDR3 length equals 15 residues. V gave up 6 bases and J gave up 2 bases, with 16 bases separating them. Germline CDR1 MNHEY, CDR2 SMNVEV (reference sequence). CDR3 sequence reads: CASSNLVGDQETQYF. The CDR3 region has the DNA TGTGCCAGCAGCAATTTAGTCGGTGATCAAGAGACCCAGTACTTC.

This sequence joins TRBV7-9 and TRBJ1-2, with D unresolved. From germline, CDR1 is SEHNR and CDR2 FQNEAQ (reference sequence). The V end was cut by 5 bases, the J end by 8 bases, with 9 bases between. The CDR3 spans 11 residues. The chain's CDR3 is CASSDGLGYTF. In DNA form, the CDR3 reads TGTGCCAGCAGCGACGGGTTGGGCTACACCTTC.

CDR3 in DNA: TGTGCCAGCAGCAAAGAGTTGAGGGCCAACCGTTACTCAACTAATGAAAAACTGTTTTTT. Translation: CASSKELRANRYSTNEKLFF. The V and J genes are TRBV21-1 and TRBJ1-4. TRBV21-1 is tagged as a pseudogene. The CDR3 has 20 residues.

This chain's CDR3 is CASSSRDGNTEAFF. Written as DNA, the CDR3 is TGTGCCAGCAGCTCCAGGGATGGGAACACTGAAGCTTTCTTT. The rearrangement uses TRBV11-2 and TRBJ1-1; TRBD1 is a possible D gene (5 bases). Trimming removed 4 bases from V and 1 base from J, with 10 bases in between. Germline V CDR1 and CDR2: SGHAT, FQNNGV. The CDR3 has 14 residues.

This sequence joins TRBV18 and TRBJ1-1, with D unclear. The CDR3 spans 17 residues. CDR1 is KGHSH and CDR2 is LQKENI in the germline V gene. V lost 2 bases and J lost 0, with 16 bases in between. The DNA for the CDR3 is TGTGCCAGCTCACCAAATTGGGCGGGCAACTTGAACACTGAAGCTTTCTTT. Translated: CASSPNWAGNLNTEAFF.

This chain connects TRBV7-3 to TRBJ2-5; D possibly corresponds to TRBD2 (6 bases). The CDR3 extends over 15 amino acids. CDR1 is SGHTA and CDR2 is FQGTGA in the germline V gene. V gave up 3 bases and J gave up 1 base, with 12 bases separating them. CDR3 nucleotide sequence: TGTGCCAGCAGCTTGAACCCGGGACTCCAAGAGACCCAGTACTTC. It yields the protein CASSLNPGLQETQYF.